This T cell receptor (beta chain) was sequenced in a study of T cells expressing NK-cell markers. Looking at the study overall: Sorted CD3+CD56-NKG2C+, CD3+CD56+NKG2C+ and CD3+CD56+NKG2C- T cells supplied the TCR beta repertoires. Study-wide results and caveats: Also leading the CD3+CD56-NKG2C+ fraction in a few donors were these clonotypes.

TCRdb reprocessed the 5' RACE reads, with one entry per CDR3 protein and no DNA. The record lists roughly 15,000 distinct CDR3 sequences, of which the ten most abundant hold 59%. As to this clonotype: Antigen: not known.

The CDR3 has 16 amino acids. Germline CDR1 and CDR2: MNHEY and SVGEGT. This receptor was identified in a man aged 18 to 69 in good health. The chain has TRBV6-2 or TRBV6-3 and TRBJ2-5. The material sequenced was blood T cells: a sorted CD56 or NKG2C T cell subset, CD4+ or CD8+ T cells, or bulk PBMC T cells (not recorded which). CDR3 protein: CASSYPSRELAETQYF.